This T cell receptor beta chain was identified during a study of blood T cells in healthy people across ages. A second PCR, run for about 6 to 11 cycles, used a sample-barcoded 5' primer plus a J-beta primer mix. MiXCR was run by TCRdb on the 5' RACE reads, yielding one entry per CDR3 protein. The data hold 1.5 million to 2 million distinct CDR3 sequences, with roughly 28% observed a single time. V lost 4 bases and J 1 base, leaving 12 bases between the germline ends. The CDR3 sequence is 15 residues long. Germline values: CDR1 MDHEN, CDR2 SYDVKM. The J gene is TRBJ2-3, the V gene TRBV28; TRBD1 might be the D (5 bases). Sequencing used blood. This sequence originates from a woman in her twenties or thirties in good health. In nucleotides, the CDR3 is TGTGCCAGCAGTTGGACACCCACTGGCACAGATACGCAGTATTTT. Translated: CASSWTPTGTDTQYF.